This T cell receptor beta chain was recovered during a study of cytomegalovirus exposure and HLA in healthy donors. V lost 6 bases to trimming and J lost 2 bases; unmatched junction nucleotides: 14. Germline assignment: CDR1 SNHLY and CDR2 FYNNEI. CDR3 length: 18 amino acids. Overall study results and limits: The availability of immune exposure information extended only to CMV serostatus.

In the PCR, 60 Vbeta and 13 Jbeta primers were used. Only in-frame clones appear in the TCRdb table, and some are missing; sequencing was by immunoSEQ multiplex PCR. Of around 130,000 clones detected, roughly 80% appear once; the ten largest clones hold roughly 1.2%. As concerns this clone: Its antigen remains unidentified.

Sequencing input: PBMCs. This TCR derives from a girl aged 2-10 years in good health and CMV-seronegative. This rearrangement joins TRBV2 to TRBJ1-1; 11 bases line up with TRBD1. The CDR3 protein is CASSAGQGARIRNTEAFF. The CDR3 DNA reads TGTGCCAGCAGCGCCGGACAGGGGGCGAGAATTAGAAACACTGAAGCTTTCTTT.